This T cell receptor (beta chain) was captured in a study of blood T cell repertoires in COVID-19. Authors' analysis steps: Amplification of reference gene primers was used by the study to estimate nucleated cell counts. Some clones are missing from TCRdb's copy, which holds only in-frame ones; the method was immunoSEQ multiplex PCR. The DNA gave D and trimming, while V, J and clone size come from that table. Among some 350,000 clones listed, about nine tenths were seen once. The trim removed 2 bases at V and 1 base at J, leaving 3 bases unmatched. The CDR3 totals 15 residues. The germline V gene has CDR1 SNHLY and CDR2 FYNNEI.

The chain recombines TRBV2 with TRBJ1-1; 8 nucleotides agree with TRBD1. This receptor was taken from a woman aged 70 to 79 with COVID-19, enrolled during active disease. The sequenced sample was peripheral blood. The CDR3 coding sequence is TGTGCCAGCAGTGAATATGGGACAGGGAACACTGAAGCTTTCTTT. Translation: CASSEYGTGNTEAFF. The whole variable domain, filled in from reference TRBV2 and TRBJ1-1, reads EPEVTQTPSHQVTQMGQEVILRCVPISNHLYFYWYRQILGQKVEFLVSFYNNEISEKSEIFDDQFSVERPDGSNFTLKIRSTKLEDSAMYFCASSEYGTGNTEAFFGQGTRLTVV.